The rows below give T cell receptor beta chains drawn from one sample of a study of blood T cell repertoires in COVID-19. Assay used: immunoSEQ multiplex PCR; TCRdb lists only in-frame clones, some missing. This sample carries about 200,000 clones, roughly 91% of them seen once, and the ten largest clones take roughly 6%. Sequenced input: peripheral blood. The receptor source for this set is a middle-aged man with active or convalescent COVID-19. CDR3s include the opening cysteine and the closing phenylalanine or tryptophan. The D gene is left open where the match is weak. Expanded clones are given a class, and other clones once, few, many or no size at all.

clone size	V gene	D gene	J gene	CDR3 protein	CDR3 DNA
NA	TRBV27	NA	TRBJ1-2	CASSPGTSYGYTF	TGTGCCAGCAGTCCCGGGACAAGCTATGGCTACACCTTC
once	TRBV14	NA	TRBJ1-3	CASSQARGSGNTIYF	TGTGCCAGCAGCCAAGCTCGGGGGTCTGGAAACACCATATATTTT
NA	TRBV19	NA	TRBJ1-6	CASRQAFNSPLHF	TGTGCCAGTCGACAGGCCTTTAATTCACCCCTCCACTTT
NA	TRBV29-1	NA	TRBJ2-5	CSVVGPGQETQYF	TGCAGCGTGGTCGGACCGGGACAAGAGACCCAGTACTTC
NA	TRBV27	TRBD1	TRBJ2-7	CASSFLRDRGFEQYF	TGTGCCAGCAGTTTCCTTCGGGACAGGGGATTCGAGCAGTACTTC
NA	TRBV5-1	TRBD1	TRBJ1-1	CASSRDRGETEAFF	TGCGCCAGCAGCCGGGACAGGGGGGAGACTGAAGCTTTCTTT
NA	TRBV5-1	TRBD1	TRBJ2-1	CASSPTGDSYNEQFF	TGCGCCAGCAGTCCTACAGGGGACTCCTACAATGAGCAGTTCTTC
NA	TRBV5-1	NA	TRBJ2-5	CASSSGVGETQYF	TGCGCCAGCAGCTCAGGGGTGGGGGAGACCCAGTACTTC
NA	TRBV5-1	TRBD1	TRBJ2-5	CASSLDGQEGTQYF	TGCGCCAGCAGCTTGGATGGACAGGAAGGGACCCAGTACTTC
few	TRBV11-2	NA	TRBJ2-1	CASSLGVQMNEQFF	TGTGCCAGCAGCTTAGGTGTACAAATGAATGAGCAGTTCTTC
NA	TRBV7-9	NA	TRBJ1-1	CASSLERQAFF	TGTGCCAGCAGCTTAGAGAGGCAGGCTTTCTTT